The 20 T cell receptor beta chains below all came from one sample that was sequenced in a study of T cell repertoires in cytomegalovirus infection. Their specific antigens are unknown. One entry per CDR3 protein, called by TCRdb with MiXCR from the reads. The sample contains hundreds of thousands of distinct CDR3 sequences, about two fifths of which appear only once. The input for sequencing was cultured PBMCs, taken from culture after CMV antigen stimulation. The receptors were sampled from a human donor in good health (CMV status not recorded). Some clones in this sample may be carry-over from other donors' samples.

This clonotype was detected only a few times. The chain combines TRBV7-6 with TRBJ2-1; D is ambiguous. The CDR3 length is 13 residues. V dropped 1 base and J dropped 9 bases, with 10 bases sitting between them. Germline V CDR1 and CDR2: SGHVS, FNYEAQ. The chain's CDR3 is CASSLGTWGEQFF. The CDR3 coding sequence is TGTGCCAGCAGCTTAGGGACCTGGGGTGAGCAGTTCTTC.

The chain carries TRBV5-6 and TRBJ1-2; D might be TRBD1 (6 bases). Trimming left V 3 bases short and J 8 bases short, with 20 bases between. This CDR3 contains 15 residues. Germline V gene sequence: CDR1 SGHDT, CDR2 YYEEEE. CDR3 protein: CASSSSGTPGEGYTF. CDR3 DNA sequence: TGTGCCAGCAGCTCCTCCGGGACACCGGGAGAGGGCTACACCTTC.

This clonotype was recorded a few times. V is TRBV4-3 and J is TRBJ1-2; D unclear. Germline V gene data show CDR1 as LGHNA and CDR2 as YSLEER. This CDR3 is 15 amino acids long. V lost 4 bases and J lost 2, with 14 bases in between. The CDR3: CASSPKPYWNYGYTF. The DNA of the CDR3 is TGCGCCAGCAGCCCGAAACCATATTGGAACTATGGCTACACCTTC.

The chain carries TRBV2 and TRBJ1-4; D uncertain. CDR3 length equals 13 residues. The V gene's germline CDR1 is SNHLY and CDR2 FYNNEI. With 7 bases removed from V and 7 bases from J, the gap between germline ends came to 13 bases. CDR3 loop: CASNQHGSEKLFF. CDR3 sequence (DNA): TGTGCCAGCAATCAGCACGGGTCTGAAAAACTGTTTTTT.

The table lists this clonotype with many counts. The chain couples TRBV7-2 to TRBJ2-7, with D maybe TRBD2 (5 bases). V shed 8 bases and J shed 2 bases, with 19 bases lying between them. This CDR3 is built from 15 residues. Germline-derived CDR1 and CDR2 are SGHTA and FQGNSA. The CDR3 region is CASGKRVGAAYEQYF. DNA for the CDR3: TGTGCCAGCGGAAAAAGGGTGGGAGCAGCCTACGAGCAGTACTTC.

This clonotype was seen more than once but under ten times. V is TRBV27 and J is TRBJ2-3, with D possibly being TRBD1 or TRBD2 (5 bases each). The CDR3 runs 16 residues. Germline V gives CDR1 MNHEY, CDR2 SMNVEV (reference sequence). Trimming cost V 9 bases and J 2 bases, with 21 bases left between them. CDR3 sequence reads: CASIPPGTPHTDTQYF. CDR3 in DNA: TGTGCCAGTATTCCCCCAGGGACCCCCCACACAGATACGCAGTATTTT.

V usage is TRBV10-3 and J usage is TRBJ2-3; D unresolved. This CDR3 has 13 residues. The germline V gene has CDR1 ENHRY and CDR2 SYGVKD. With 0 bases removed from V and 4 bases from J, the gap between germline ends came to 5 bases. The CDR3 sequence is CAISESIPDTQYF. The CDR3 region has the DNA TGTGCCATCAGTGAGTCGATCCCAGATACGCAGTATTTT.

CDR3 DNA sequence: TGTGCCAGCAGCCAATTAGACAACTTAGCTTTCTTT. Amino acid sequence: CASSQLDNLAFF. The V and J genes are TRBV7-4 and TRBJ1-1, with D uncertain. Trimming cost V 5 bases and J 10 bases, with 14 bases left between them. Germline CDR1 SGHVT, CDR2 SQSDAQ. The CDR3 sequence is 12 residues long.

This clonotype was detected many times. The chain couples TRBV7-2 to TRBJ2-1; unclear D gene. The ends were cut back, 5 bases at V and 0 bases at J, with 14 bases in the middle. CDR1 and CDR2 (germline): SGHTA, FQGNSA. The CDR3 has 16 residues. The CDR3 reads CASSQTRTNSYNEQFF. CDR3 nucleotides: TGTGCCAGCAGCCAGACCCGCACAAACTCCTACAATGAGCAGTTCTTC.

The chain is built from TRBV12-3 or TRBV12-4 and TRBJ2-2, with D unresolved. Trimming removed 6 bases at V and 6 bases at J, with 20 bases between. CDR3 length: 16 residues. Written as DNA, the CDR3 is TGTGCCAGCAGACTCCCGGGCCCAACGAAGTCCGGGGAGCTGTTTTTT. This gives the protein CASRLPGPTKSGELFF.

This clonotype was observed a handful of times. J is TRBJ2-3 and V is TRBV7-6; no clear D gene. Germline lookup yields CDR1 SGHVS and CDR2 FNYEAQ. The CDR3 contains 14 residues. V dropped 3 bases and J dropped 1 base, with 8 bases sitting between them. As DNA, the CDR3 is TGTGCCAGCAGCTTTGTACCTGGCACAGATACGCAGTATTTT. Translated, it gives CASSFVPGTDTQYF.

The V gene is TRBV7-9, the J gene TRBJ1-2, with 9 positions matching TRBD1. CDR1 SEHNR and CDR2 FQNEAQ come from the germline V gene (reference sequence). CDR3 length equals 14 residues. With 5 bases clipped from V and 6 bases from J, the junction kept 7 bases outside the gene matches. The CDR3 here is CASSADGTGNGYTF. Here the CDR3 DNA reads TGTGCCAGCAGCGCGGACGGGACAGGGAATGGCTACACCTTC. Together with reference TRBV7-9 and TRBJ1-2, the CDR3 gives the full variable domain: DTGVSQNPRHKITKRGQNVTFRCDPISEHNRLYWYRQTLGQGPEFLTYFQNEAQLEKSRLLSDRFSAERPKGSFSTLEIQRTEQGDSAMYLCASSADGTGNGYTFGSGTRLTVV.

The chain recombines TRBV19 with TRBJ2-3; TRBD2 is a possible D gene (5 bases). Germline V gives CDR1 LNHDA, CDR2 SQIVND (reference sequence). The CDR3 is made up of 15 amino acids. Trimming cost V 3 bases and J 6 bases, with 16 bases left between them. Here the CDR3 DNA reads TGTGCCAGTAGTATGAGCGGACCTAGAGCGGATACGCAGTATTTT. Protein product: CASSMSGPRADTQYF.

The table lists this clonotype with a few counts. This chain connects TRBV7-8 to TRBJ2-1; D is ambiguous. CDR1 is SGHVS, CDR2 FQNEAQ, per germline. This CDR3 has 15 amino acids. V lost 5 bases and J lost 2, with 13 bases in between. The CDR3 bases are TGTGCCAGCAGCCTGTTGGGGTCGCCCTACAATGAGCAGTTCTTC. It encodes CASSLLGSPYNEQFF. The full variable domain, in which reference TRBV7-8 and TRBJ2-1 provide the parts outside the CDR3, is GAGVSQSPRYKVAKRGQDVALRCDPISGHVSLFWYQQALGQGPEFLTYFQNEAQLDKSGLPSDRFFAERPEGSVSTLKIQRTQQEDSAVYLCASSLLGSPYNEQFFGPGTRLTVL.

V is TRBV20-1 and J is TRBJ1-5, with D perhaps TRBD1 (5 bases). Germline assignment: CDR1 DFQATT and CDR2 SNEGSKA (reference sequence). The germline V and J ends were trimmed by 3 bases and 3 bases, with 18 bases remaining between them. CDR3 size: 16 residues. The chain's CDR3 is CSASGEEGFHNQPQHF. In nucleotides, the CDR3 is TGCAGTGCTAGTGGCGAGGAGGGGTTTCACAATCAGCCCCAGCATTTT.

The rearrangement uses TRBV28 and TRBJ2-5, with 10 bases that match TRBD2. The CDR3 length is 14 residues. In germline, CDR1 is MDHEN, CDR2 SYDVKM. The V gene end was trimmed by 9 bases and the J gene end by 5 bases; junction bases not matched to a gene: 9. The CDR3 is CASKRGGFSETQYF. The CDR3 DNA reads TGTGCCAGTAAGCGGGGGGGCTTTTCTGAGACCCAGTACTTC. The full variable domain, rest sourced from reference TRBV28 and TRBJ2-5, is DVKVTQSSRYLVKRTGEKVFLECVQDMDHENMFWYRQDPGLGLRLIYFSYDVKMKEKGDIPEGYSVSREKKERFSLILESASTNQTSMYLCASKRGGFSETQYFGPGTRLLVL.

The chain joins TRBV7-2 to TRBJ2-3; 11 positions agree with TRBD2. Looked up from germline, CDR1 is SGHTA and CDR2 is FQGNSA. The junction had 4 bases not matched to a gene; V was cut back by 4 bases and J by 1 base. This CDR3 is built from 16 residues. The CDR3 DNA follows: TGTGCCAGCAGCTCCGCACTAGCGGGAGGCACAGATACGCAGTATTTT. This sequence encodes CASSSALAGGTDTQYF.

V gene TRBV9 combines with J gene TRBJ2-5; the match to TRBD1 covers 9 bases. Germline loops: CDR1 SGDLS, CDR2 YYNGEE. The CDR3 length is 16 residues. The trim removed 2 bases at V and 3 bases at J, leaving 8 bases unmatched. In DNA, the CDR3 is TGTGCCAGCAGCGTCGCAGGACAGGGGTCGAAAGAGACCCAGTACTTC. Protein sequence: CASSVAGQGSKETQYF.

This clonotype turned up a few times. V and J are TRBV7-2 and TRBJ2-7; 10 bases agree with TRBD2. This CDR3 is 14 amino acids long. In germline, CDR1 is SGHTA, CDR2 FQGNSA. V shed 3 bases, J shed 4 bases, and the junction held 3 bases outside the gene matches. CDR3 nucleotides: TGTGCCAGCAGCTTTGGACTAGCGGTTTACGAGCAGTACTTC. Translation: CASSFGLAVYEQYF. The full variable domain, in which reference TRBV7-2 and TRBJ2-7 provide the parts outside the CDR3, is GAGVSQSPSNKVTEKGKDVELRCDPISGHTALYWYRQSLGQGLEFLIYFQGNSAPDKSGLPSDRFSAERTGGSVSTLTIQRTQQEDSAVYLCASSFGLAVYEQYFGPGTRLTVT.

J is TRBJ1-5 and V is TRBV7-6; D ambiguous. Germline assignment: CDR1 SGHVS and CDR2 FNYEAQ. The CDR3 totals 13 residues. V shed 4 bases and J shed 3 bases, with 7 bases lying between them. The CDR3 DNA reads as TGTGCCAGCAGCTGGGGATTCAATCAGCCCCAGCATTTT. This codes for CASSWGFNQPQHF. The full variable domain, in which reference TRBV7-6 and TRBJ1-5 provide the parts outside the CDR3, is GAGVSQSPRYKVTKRGQDVALRCDPISGHVSLYWYRQALGQGPEFLTYFNYEAQQDKSGLPNDRFSAERPEGSISTLTIQRTEQRDSAMYRCASSWGFNQPQHFGDGTRLSIL.